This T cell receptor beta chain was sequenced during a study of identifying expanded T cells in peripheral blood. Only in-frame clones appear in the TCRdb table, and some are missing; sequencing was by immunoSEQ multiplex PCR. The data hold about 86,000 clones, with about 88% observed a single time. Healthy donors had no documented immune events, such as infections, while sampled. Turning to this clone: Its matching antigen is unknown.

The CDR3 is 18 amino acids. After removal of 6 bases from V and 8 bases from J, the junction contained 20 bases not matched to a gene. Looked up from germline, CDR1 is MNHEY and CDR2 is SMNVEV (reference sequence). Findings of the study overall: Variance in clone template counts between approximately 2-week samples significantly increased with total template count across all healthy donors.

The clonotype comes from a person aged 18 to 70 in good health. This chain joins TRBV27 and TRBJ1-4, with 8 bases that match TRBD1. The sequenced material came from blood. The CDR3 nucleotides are TGTGCCAGCAGCCCTCAGGGGGCGCTCTCTATTATCACCGAAAAACTGTTTTTT. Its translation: CASSPQGALSIITEKLFF.